The present T cell receptor beta chain was sequenced within a study of cytomegalovirus exposure and HLA in healthy donors. Measured with immunoSEQ multiplex PCR; TCRdb has only the in-frame clones, and not every one. Among about 140,000 clones, approximately 84% were seen once, and the ten largest hold roughly 1.4%. The V and J ends lost 6 bases and 5 bases respectively, with 10 bases between them. This CDR3 has 13 residues. Per the germline V gene, CDR1 is KGHSH and CDR2 is LQKENI. General study results and limits: Rarity held for most TCR sequences, but there were some public TCRs that occurred in many donors. Investigators reported around 150 TCR beta chains as tied to cytomegalovirus. Reports described diagnosis of cytomegalovirus status by the classifier as highly specific and sensitive.

With respect to this clone: Its target is unknown.

It was the approximately 120-subject validation cohort, separate from the approximately 690-subject first cohort, to which the donors belonged. The chain combines TRBV18 with TRBJ1-4; D unresolved. The sequence came from a woman aged 30 to 39 in good health and CMV-seronegative. Material: PBMCs. The CDR3 protein is CASSPGINEKLFF. For the CDR3, the DNA is TGTGCCAGCTCTCCGGGAATCAATGAAAAACTGTTTTTT. Complete variable domain (other parts from reference TRBV18 and TRBJ1-4): NAGVMQNPRHLVRRRGQEARLRCSPMKGHSHVYWYRQLPEEGLKFMVYLQKENIIDESGMPKERFSAEFPKEGPSILRIQQVVRGDSAAYFCASSPGINEKLFFGSGTQLSVL.